This paragraph covers one T cell receptor (beta chain) sequence. Its matching antigen is unknown. The trim removed 3 bases at V and 3 bases at J, leaving 4 bases unmatched. The CDR3 length is 15 residues. The germline gives CDR1 SGHTA, CDR2 FQGTGA. TCRdb used MiXCR to reprocess the reads, holding one entry per CDR3 protein. This table has 200,000 to 250,000 distinct CDR3 sequences, about 40% appearing once. The sample is drawn from a study of T cell repertoires in cytomegalovirus infection. For the study at large: Both CMV infection and a matching HLA type were indicated by public TCR beta signatures.

The chain combines TRBV7-3 with TRBJ2-1, with 8 positions matching TRBD2. This receptor was taken from a human donor in good health (CMV status not recorded). Some clones in this sample may be carry-over from other donors' samples. Sequenced here: CD8+ T cells from cultured PBMCs, sampled from culture after CMV antigen stimulation. The CDR3 here is CASSLGTRIYNEQFF. CDR3 DNA sequence: TGTGCCAGCAGCTTGGGGACTAGGATCTACAATGAGCAGTTCTTC.